The rows below give T cell receptor beta chains drawn from one sample of a study of regulatory T cells in long-lasting Graves disease. Each CDR3 protein is one row after TCRdb ran MiXCR on the multiplex PCR reads. The profile shows 580,000 or so distinct CDR3 sequences, 15% to 20% of them singletons. These same records also appear under a second study, on T cells in Graves' hyperthyroidism and ophthalmopathy.

Source: peripheral blood mononuclear cells (PBMCs), taken at new diagnosis, from a patient treated with antithyroid drugs. The receptor source for this set is a man in his late teens or twenties with Graves disease. The CDR3 runs from the conserved cysteine through the conserved F or W. The order of the fields is D gene, V gene, J gene, clone size, CDR3 DNA, CDR3 protein. The D gene is left open where the match is weak. A row's size may be missing; if present it is once, few, many or a size class.

D: .; V: TRBV6-1; J: TRBJ1-1; size: .; DNA: TGTGCCAGCATCACATACGCCCAAAGTGTCGCTTTCTTT; CDR3: CASITYAQSVAFF
D: .; V: TRBV6-1; J: TRBJ2-6; size: few; DNA: TGTGCCAGCAGTGAAGCGCTCGGAGGGAGGCCTGGGGCCAACGTCCTGACTTTC; CDR3: CASSEALGGRPGANVLTF
D: .; V: TRBV27; J: TRBJ2-7; size: .; DNA: TGTGCCAGCAGTTTATGGCAGGGGGGCTACGAGCAGTACTTC; CDR3: CASSLWQGGYEQYF
D: .; V: TRBV2; J: TRBJ2-2; size: .; DNA: TGTGCCAGCAGTGGTAACCGACACACCGGGGAGCTGTTTTTT; CDR3: CASSGNRHTGELFF
D: .; V: TRBV28; J: TRBJ2-7; size: many; DNA: TGTGCCAGCCGAGAACCCGGATCCTACGAGCAGTACTTC; CDR3: CASREPGSYEQYF
D: .; V: TRBV19; J: TRBJ2-7; size: .; DNA: TGTGCCAGTAGTCCCGCGCCCGGGGCCTACGAGCAGTACTTC; CDR3: CASSPAPGAYEQYF
D: TRBD1; V: TRBV10-3; J: TRBJ2-1; size: .; DNA: TGTGCCGTCAGTGGGACAGGTTACAATGAGCAGTTCTTC; CDR3: CAVSGTGYNEQFF
D: .; V: TRBV13; J: TRBJ2-5; size: .; DNA: TGTGCCAGCAGCGGCGTGGGGGAGACCCAGTACTTC; CDR3: CASSGVGETQYF
D: TRBD2; V: TRBV7-8; J: TRBJ2-2; size: .; DNA: TGTGCCAGCGTCTCGCCTAGCGGGACGAACACCGGGGAGCTGTTTTTT; CDR3: CASVSPSGTNTGELFF
D: .; V: TRBV29-1; J: TRBJ2-3; size: .; DNA: TGCAGCGTTGGGGGATCTAGCACAGATACGCAGTATTTT; CDR3: CSVGGSSTDTQYF
D: .; V: TRBV7-2; J: TRBJ1-1; size: .; DNA: TGTGCCAGCAGCGGAGGGGTAGGGGTAGTGACTGAAGCTTTCTTT; CDR3: CASSGGVGVVTEAFF
D: .; V: TRBV27; J: TRBJ1-2; size: many; DNA: TGTGCCAGCAGTTTAATCGGGCCTGGATATGGCTACACCTTC; CDR3: CASSLIGPGYGYTF
D: .; V: TRBV28; J: TRBJ1-2; size: few; DNA: TGTGCCAGCGGCTCCTACGGCTATGGCTACACCTTC; CDR3: CASGSYGYGYTF
D: TRBD2; V: TRBV11-2; J: TRBJ2-5; size: many; DNA: TGTGCCAGCAGCGCTAGACTAGCGGGAGAGTTCCAAGAGACCCAGTACTTC; CDR3: CASSARLAGEFQETQYF
D: .; V: TRBV6-2/TRBV6-3; J: TRBJ2-3; size: few; DNA: TGTGCCAGCAGTTGGACGCCAGCGGTCAGCACAGATACGCAGTATTTT; CDR3: CASSWTPAVSTDTQYF
D: TRBD1; V: TRBV7-8; J: TRBJ1-1; size: many; DNA: TGTGCCAGCAGCTGGGGACAGGGGGTAAATGAAGCTTTCTTT; CDR3: CASSWGQGVNEAFF
D: TRBD2; V: TRBV28; J: TRBJ2-5; size: few; DNA: TGTGCCAGCCGACGGGGGGGGGGAGAGACCCAGTACTTC; CDR3: CASRRGGGETQYF
D: .; V: TRBV11-2; J: TRBJ2-3; size: many; DNA: TGTGCCAGCAAGAGGGCTAGCGGCACAGATACGCAGTATTTT; CDR3: CASKRASGTDTQYF
D: TRBD1; V: TRBV7-9; J: TRBJ2-5; size: many; DNA: TGTGCCAGCAGCTCGTACAGGGGGACGAAGACCCAGTACTTC; CDR3: CASSSYRGTKTQYF
D: .; V: TRBV20-1; J: TRBJ2-5; size: few; DNA: TGCAGTGCTAGATTCCGGGCAAACCACCAACTACAAGAGACCCAGTACTTC; CDR3: CSARFRANHQLQETQYF
D: TRBD1; V: TRBV2; J: TRBJ1-5; size: few; DNA: TGTGCCAGCACTCTGACAGGGGGTAGCAATCAGCCCCAGCATTTT; CDR3: CASTLTGGSNQPQHF
D: TRBD2; V: TRBV27; J: TRBJ2-1; size: many; DNA: TGTGCCAGCAGTTTATTGGCGACTAGCGGGATTTACAATGAGCAGTTCTTC; CDR3: CASSLLATSGIYNEQFF
D: .; V: TRBV20-1; J: TRBJ2-1; size: many; DNA: TGCAGTGCTACACAACTAGGCAATGAGCAGTTCTTC; CDR3: CSATQLGNEQFF
D: TRBD2; V: TRBV11-2; J: TRBJ2-7; size: many; DNA: TGTGCCAGCAGCGAACTATTTAGCGGGGACTCCTACGAGCAGTACTTC; CDR3: CASSELFSGDSYEQYF
D: .; V: TRBV3-1; J: TRBJ2-7; size: many; DNA: TGTGCCAGCAGCCAGACCCCGGAGGGAGGCTACGAGCAGTACTTC; CDR3: CASSQTPEGGYEQYF
D: .; V: TRBV12-3/TRBV12-4; J: TRBJ2-5; size: many; DNA: TGTGCCAGCAGTTTAAGCGGCCAGGGCCAAGAGACCCAGTACTTC; CDR3: CASSLSGQGQETQYF
D: TRBD1; V: TRBV3-1; J: TRBJ2-7; size: many; DNA: TGTGCCAGCAGCTCGACCTACAGGGGGGCGGTGTACTTC; CDR3: CASSSTYRGAVYF
D: TRBD1; V: TRBV6-2/TRBV6-3; J: TRBJ1-3; size: .; DNA: TGTGCCAGCAGCCCTACAGGGGATGGAAACACCATATATTTT; CDR3: CASSPTGDGNTIYF
D: .; V: TRBV7-3; J: TRBJ2-7; size: many; DNA: TGTGCCAGCAGCTTGAGCGGTTCGAGCTCCTACGAGCAGTACTTC; CDR3: CASSLSGSSSYEQYF
D: .; V: TRBV15; J: TRBJ2-5; size: .; DNA: TGTGCCACCAGCAGAGATACTCCGAGCGCAAGGTACCAAGAGACCCAGTACTTC; CDR3: CATSRDTPSARYQETQYF
D: TRBD1; V: TRBV20-1; J: TRBJ1-6; size: many; DNA: TGCAGTGCTCCGGGACAGGGGTCTTCACCCCTCCACTTT; CDR3: CSAPGQGSSPLHF
D: .; V: TRBV7-9; J: TRBJ2-5; size: many; DNA: TGTGCCAGCAGCTTAGGACCAAAGGGGGACCAAGAGACCCAGTACTTC; CDR3: CASSLGPKGDQETQYF
D: .; V: TRBV5-1; J: TRBJ2-2; size: few; DNA: TGCGCCAGCAGCTCTGGGGGGACCGGGGAGCTGTTTTTT; CDR3: CASSSGGTGELFF
D: .; V: TRBV7-3; J: TRBJ2-2; size: .; DNA: TGTGCCAGCAGCTTAACGGTACGGAAGAACACCGGGGAGCTGTTTTTT; CDR3: CASSLTVRKNTGELFF